This TCR beta chain was identified during a study of read filtering for tumor transcriptome and immune sequencing. CDR1 and CDR2 (germline): SGHTA, FQGNSA. The CDR3 length is 15 residues. V was pared by 5 bases and J by 4 bases, with 15 bases between. As regards this clonotype: A far larger clone is just one base off, so this is likely a read error.

From roughly 400 ng of RNA, a library with molecular barcoded alpha/delta and beta/gamma adaptors was made. TCRdb re-analysed the reads in MiXCR, keeping a single row per CDR3 protein. Here the sample spans over 35,000 distinct CDR3 sequences, roughly 13% being singletons. The V and J genes are TRBV7-2 and TRBJ2-1; tentatively, D is TRBD1 (5 bases). The TCR comes from a donor over 35 with multiple myeloma. Sequencing was carried out using a population of CD138-negative cells sorted from bone marrow. CDR3 sequence: CASSAQMTVYNEQFF. DNA for the CDR3: TGTGCCAGCAGCGCCCAAATGACAGTATACAATGAGCAGTTCTTC.